This T cell receptor beta chain was sequenced during a study of metastatic and nonmetastatic thyroid tumors. Study-wide background: Samples came from malignant and benign thyroid patients, and repertoires were compared across blood and tumor or nodule tissue. Study-level results: According to reports, the diversity of TCR beta was significantly higher in malignant thyroid tumors than in benign nodules, and this held in both blood and tumor samples.

Original data processing: For papillary thyroid cancer, a distant-metastasis classifier was constructed from CDR3 differences observed across clinicopathological groups. TCRdb re-called clones from the PCR reads using MiXCR. The V and J calls here are based on TCRdb, not the publication. The sample shows some 46,000 clones, about 25% of them seen only once. This clone was detected ten times or more. The antigen remains unidentified. No patient had received any treatment before thyroid surgery. The CDR3 is made up of 15 amino acids. Germline lookup yields CDR1 MNHEY and CDR2 SVGAGI. J was trimmed by 6 bases and V by 0 bases; bases with no gene match: 7.

What was sequenced was blood. This TCR was recovered from a male donor with papillary thyroid cancer or a benign thyroid nodule (not recorded which). Some clones in this sample may be carry-over from other donors' samples. The V call is TRBV6-5, the J call TRBJ2-7, with 8 bases matching TRBD1. The CDR3 loop reads CASSYSTGAMFEQYF. Here the CDR3 DNA reads TGTGCCAGCAGTTACTCGACAGGGGCAATGTTCGAGCAGTACTTC.